These 21 T cell receptor beta chains share one sample of origin, sequenced in a study of shared clonotypes between healthy human individuals. TCRdb's table, derived via immunoSEQ multiplex PCR, lists solely in-frame clones and lacks some. The table records 1.5 million to 2.5 million clones, 85% to 95% of them present only once. The naive CD8 subset, CD45RO-negative cells positively selected for CCR7, excluded terminally differentiated effector memory CD45RA+ cells. Sequenced input: naive CD8+ T cells sorted from blood. The receptors stem from a young man in good health.

This clone was detected a few times. This chain joins TRBV5-1 and TRBJ2-7; tentatively, D is TRBD2 (5 bases). V lost 3 bases, J lost 3 bases, and 10 bases lay in between. CDR3 length: 13 residues. Germline V gene lookup returns CDR1 SGHRS and CDR2 YFSETQ. The CDR3 DNA is TGCGCCAGCAGCTACGGGATCGGCTACGAGCAGTACTTC. This codes for CASSYGIGYEQYF.

The CDR3 DNA reads TGTGCCAGCAGCCGATGGGGCTACGAGCAGTACTTC. It encodes CASSRWGYEQYF. The gene calls are TRBV14 and TRBJ2-7; D remains unclear. The CDR3 runs to 12 residues. Germline lookup yields CDR1 SGHDN and CDR2 FVKESK. V lost 4 bases and J lost 3, with 7 bases in between.

The rearrangement links TRBV30 to TRBJ2-1; D is possibly TRBD1 or TRBD2 (6 bases each). The CDR3 has 16 residues. The germline V gene encodes CDR1 GTSNPN and CDR2 SVGIG (reference sequence). Trimming shortened V by 0 bases and J by 1 base, and 13 bases separated the two germline ends. CDR3 DNA: TGTGCCTGGAGTGTACCGGGGGCTGGTTCCTACAATGAGCAGTTCTTC. It codes for CAWSVPGAGSYNEQFF.

The CDR3, as DNA: TGTGCCAGCAGCCTTCCCGGACAGGGTAGGTACAATGAGCAGTTCTTC. It translates to CASSLPGQGRYNEQFF. The V and J genes are TRBV7-8 and TRBJ2-1; 8 bases match TRBD1. This CDR3 spans 16 amino acids. The V and J ends lost 5 bases and 4 bases, in that order; junction bases with no gene match: 10. CDR1 is SGHVS, CDR2 FQNEAQ, per germline.

The rearrangement uses TRBV27 and TRBJ2-6, with TRBD1 identical over 7 bases. V shed 6 bases, J shed 0 bases, and the junction held 5 bases outside the gene matches. Germline V lookup: CDR1 MNHEY, CDR2 SMNVEV (reference sequence). CDR3 length: 16 residues. The CDR3 loop reads CASRLAGGSGANVLTF. Written as DNA, the CDR3 is TGTGCCAGCAGACTCGCAGGGGGCTCTGGGGCCAACGTCCTGACTTTC.

V and J are TRBV6-5 and TRBJ2-1, with TRBD2 identical over 14 bases. J gave up 14 bases and V 5 bases, and 8 bases lay outside the gene matches. Looked up from germline, CDR1 is MNHEY and CDR2 is SVGAGI. The CDR3 is 14 amino acids. CDR3 DNA sequence: TGTGCCAGCAGTCAGGGACTAGCGGGAGAACTGGAGTTCTTC. It encodes CASSQGLAGELEFF.

The rearrangement uses TRBV6-4 and TRBJ2-1; 7 positions agree with TRBD2. The CDR3 runs 15 residues. V shed 5 bases and J 0 bases; nucleotides not matched to a gene: 4. CDR1 is MRHNA, CDR2 SNTAGT, per germline. The CDR3 DNA follows: TGTGCCAGCAGTCCGCGGGGGACCTCCTACAATGAGCAGTTCTTC. Residues: CASSPRGTSYNEQFF.

In the case of this clone: The sample has other DNA sequences that encode this CDR3 too. V is TRBV27 and J is TRBJ2-3; no clear D. Germline lookup yields CDR1 MNHEY and CDR2 SMNVEV (reference sequence). V was clipped by 3 bases and J by 2 bases, with 9 bases between them. This CDR3 is built from 14 residues. CDR3 nucleotide sequence: TGTGCCAGCAGTTTGGTAGGCTCCACAGATACGCAGTATTTT. Encoded protein: CASSLVGSTDTQYF.

The chain is built from TRBV28 and TRBJ1-5, with 8 positions matching TRBD1. V trimming: 6 bases; J trimming: 3 bases; junction bases outside the gene matches: 13. The CDR3 has 17 residues. CDR1 and CDR2 from the germline V gene are MDHEN and SYDVKM. The CDR3 is CASSLISGGSINQPQHF. DNA of the CDR3: TGTGCCAGCAGCCTTATTTCAGGGGGCTCCATCAATCAGCCCCAGCATTTT.

The gene calls are TRBV19 and TRBJ1-1; TRBD1 might be the D (6 bases). V gave up 7 bases and J gave up 4 bases, with 16 bases separating them. The CDR3 is 14 amino acids. From germline, CDR1 is LNHDA and CDR2 SQIVND (reference sequence). In nucleotides, the CDR3 is TGTGCCAGTACCCTCACAGGGATGATCACTGAAGCTTTCTTT. It codes for CASTLTGMITEAFF.

The J gene is TRBJ2-1, the V gene TRBV27, with TRBD1 identical over 7 bases. The trim removed 8 bases at V and 2 bases at J, leaving 6 bases unmatched. The CDR3 runs 14 residues. Germline CDR1 and CDR2: MNHEY and SMNVEV (reference sequence). Here the CDR3 DNA reads TGTGCCAGCCAGTTGCAGGGGGCCTACAATGAGCAGTTCTTC. Its translation is CASQLQGAYNEQFF.

The gene calls are TRBV2 and TRBJ1-2, with TRBD1 matching over 9 bases. This CDR3 region has 14 residues. Per the germline V gene, CDR1 is SNHLY and CDR2 is FYNNEI. V lost 4 bases to trimming and J lost 6 bases; unmatched junction nucleotides: 6. CDR3 amino acids: CASSAGQGLDGYTF. The CDR3 DNA sequence: TGTGCCAGCAGTGCGGGACAGGGATTGGATGGCTACACCTTC. Together with reference TRBV2 and TRBJ1-2, the CDR3 gives the full variable domain: EPEVTQTPSHQVTQMGQEVILRCVPISNHLYFYWYRQILGQKVEFLVSFYNNEISEKSEIFDDQFSVERPDGSNFTLKIRSTKLEDSAMYFCASSAGQGLDGYTFGSGTRLTVV.

Worth noting for this clone: Additional DNA sequences in this sample encode the identical CDR3. The chain has TRBV13 and TRBJ2-1; D not resolved. CDR3 length equals 13 residues. V dropped 0 bases and J dropped 2 bases, with 2 bases sitting between them. Looked up from germline, CDR1 is PRHDT and CDR2 is FYEKMQ (reference sequence). The DNA of the CDR3 is TGTGCCAGCAGCTTAGGGCCCTACAATGAGCAGTTCTTC. Translation gives CASSLGPYNEQFF.

V usage is TRBV6-1 and J usage is TRBJ2-3, with 9 bases fitting TRBD1. This CDR3 contains 16 residues. Germline V gives CDR1 MNHNS, CDR2 SASEGT. V shed 1 base, J shed 1 base, and the junction held 3 bases outside the gene matches. The CDR3 nucleotides are TGTGCCAGCAGTGAAGAACGGACAGGGGGCACAGATACGCAGTATTTT. This codes for CASSEERTGGTDTQYF.

This clone was observed a few times. Other DNA sequences in this sample translate to the same CDR3. The chain recombines TRBV5-6 with TRBJ2-7; D not certain. Germline V lookup: CDR1 SGHDT, CDR2 YYEEEE. The germline V and J ends were trimmed by 0 bases and 2 bases, with 3 bases remaining between them. The CDR3 spans 12 residues. This CDR3 reads CASSLATYEQYF. The DNA for the CDR3 is TGTGCCAGCAGCTTGGCTACCTACGAGCAGTACTTC.

This clone was picked up one time. The rearrangement links TRBV19 to TRBJ1-1, with a weak D call TRBD1 (5 bases). The ends were cut back, 9 bases at V and 1 base at J, with 15 bases in the middle. This CDR3 spans 14 amino acids. Germline V gives CDR1 LNHDA, CDR2 SQIVND (reference sequence). The CDR3 coding sequence is TGTGCCAGCAGACTTCAGACAGAGAACACTGAAGCTTTCTTT. This sequence encodes CASRLQTENTEAFF.

The V call is TRBV7-6, the J call TRBJ1-2; 7 bases are a match to TRBD1. The CDR3 consists of 14 residues. CDR1 and CDR2 (germline): SGHVS, FNYEAQ. With V trimmed by 1 base and J by 3 bases, 2 bases remained unmatched. The CDR3 DNA reads as TGTGCCAGCAGCTTAGTAACAGGGGACTATGGCTACACCTTC. Translating gives CASSLVTGDYGYTF. The whole variable domain, filled in from reference TRBV7-6 and TRBJ1-2, reads GAGVSQSPRYKVTKRGQDVALRCDPISGHVSLYWYRQALGQGPEFLTYFNYEAQQDKSGLPNDRFSAERPEGSISTLTIQRTEQRDSAMYRCASSLVTGDYGYTFGSGTRLTVV.

CDR3 nucleotides: TGTGCCAGCAGTCCGGAGGGGGGTGGCTACACCTTC. Its protein is CASSPEGGGYTF. This chain uses TRBV6-6 with TRBJ1-2, with D perhaps TRBD1 (6 bases). CDR1 is MNHNY, CDR2 SVGAGI, per germline (reference sequence). The CDR3 length is 12 residues. Trimming removed 5 bases from V and 7 bases from J, with 11 bases in between.

V is TRBV4-1 and J is TRBJ1-4; D may be TRBD1 (5 bases). The ends were cut back, 3 bases at V and 8 bases at J, with 16 bases in the middle. Germline values: CDR1 MGHRA, CDR2 YSYEKL. This CDR3 spans 15 amino acids. The CDR3 loop reads CASSHGPRVGEKLFF. The CDR3 DNA reads as TGCGCCAGCAGCCACGGCCCCAGGGTTGGAGAAAAACTGTTTTTT.

This sequence joins TRBV7-9 and TRBJ2-3, with D perhaps TRBD2 (6 bases). Germline V lookup: CDR1 SEHNR, CDR2 FQNEAQ (reference sequence). Deletions cut 2 bases from V and 4 bases from J, with 19 bases between. This CDR3 is built from 17 residues. The DNA for the CDR3 is TGTGCCAGCAGCTTAAGTGGAACGGGAGTATGGTCAGATACGCAGTATTTT. Its protein is CASSLSGTGVWSDTQYF.

This chain links TRBV19 with TRBJ1-1, with D perhaps TRBD1 (5 bases). The germline CDR1 and CDR2 sequences are LNHDA and SQIVND (reference sequence). The CDR3 totals 12 residues. Trimming stripped 3 bases from V and 10 bases from J, with 12 bases between. CDR3 protein: CASSIPAGTAFF. DNA for the CDR3: TGTGCCAGTAGTATCCCAGCGGGGACAGCTTTCTTT.